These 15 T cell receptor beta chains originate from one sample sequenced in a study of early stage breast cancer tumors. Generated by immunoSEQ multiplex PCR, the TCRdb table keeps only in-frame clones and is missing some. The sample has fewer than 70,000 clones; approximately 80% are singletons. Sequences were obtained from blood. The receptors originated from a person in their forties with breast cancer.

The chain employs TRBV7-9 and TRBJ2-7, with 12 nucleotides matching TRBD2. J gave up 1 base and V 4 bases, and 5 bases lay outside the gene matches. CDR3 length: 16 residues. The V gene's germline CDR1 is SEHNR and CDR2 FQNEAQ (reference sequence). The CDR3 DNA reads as TGTGCCAGCAGCTCCGGGACTAGCGGGCTTTCCTACGAGCAGTACTTC. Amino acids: CASSSGTSGLSYEQYF.

This chain's CDR3 is CASRSTGVRYSEQYF. Here the CDR3 DNA reads TGTGCCAGCAGGTCCACCGGGGTTAGGTATAGTGAGCAGTACTTC. The V gene is TRBV28, the J gene TRBJ2-7, with TRBD2 as a possible D gene (5 bases). V was clipped by 6 bases and J by 7 bases, with 22 bases between them. This CDR3 has 15 residues. Germline CDR1 reads MDHEN; CDR2 reads SYDVKM.

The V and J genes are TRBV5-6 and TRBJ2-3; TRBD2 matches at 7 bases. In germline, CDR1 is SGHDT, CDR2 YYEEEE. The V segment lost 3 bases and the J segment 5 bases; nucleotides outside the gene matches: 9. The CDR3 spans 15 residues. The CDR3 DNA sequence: TGTGCCAGCAGCTCTTATCTAGCGGAGCTAGATACGCAGTATTTT. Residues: CASSSYLAELDTQYF.

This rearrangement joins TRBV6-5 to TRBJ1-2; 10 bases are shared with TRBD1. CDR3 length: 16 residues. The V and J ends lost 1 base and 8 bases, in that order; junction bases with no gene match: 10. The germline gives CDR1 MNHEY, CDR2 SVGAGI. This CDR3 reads CASSYFPADRGSGYTF. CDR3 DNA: TGTGCCAGCAGTTACTTCCCTGCGGACAGGGGGTCGGGCTACACCTTC.

The CDR3 sequence is CASSGGGLTTDTQYF. CDR3 bases: TGTGCCAGCAGTGGGGGGGGACTTACCACAGATACGCAGTATTTT. The genes are TRBV28 and TRBJ2-3; TRBD2 matches at 7 bases. This CDR3 is built from 15 residues. V shed 5 bases and J 2 bases; nucleotides not matched to a gene: 7. Germline CDR1 MDHEN, CDR2 SYDVKM.

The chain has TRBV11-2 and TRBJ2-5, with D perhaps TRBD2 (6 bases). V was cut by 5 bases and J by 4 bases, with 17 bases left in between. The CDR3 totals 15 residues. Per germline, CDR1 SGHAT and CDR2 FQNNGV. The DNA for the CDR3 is TGTGCCAGCAGCACCACATTGGCCGGGGGAGAGACCCAGTACTTC. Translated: CASSTTLAGGETQYF.

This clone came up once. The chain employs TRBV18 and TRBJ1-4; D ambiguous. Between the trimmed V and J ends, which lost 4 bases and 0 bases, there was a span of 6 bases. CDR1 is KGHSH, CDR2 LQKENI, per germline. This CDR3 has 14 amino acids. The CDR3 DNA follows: TGTGCCAGCTCACTCGGGGCAACTAATGAAAAACTGTTTTTT. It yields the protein CASSLGATNEKLFF. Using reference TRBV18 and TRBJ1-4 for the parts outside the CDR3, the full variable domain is NAGVMQNPRHLVRRRGQEARLRCSPMKGHSHVYWYRQLPEEGLKFMVYLQKENIIDESGMPKERFSAEFPKEGPSILRIQQVVRGDSAAYFCASSLGATNEKLFFGSGTQLSVL.

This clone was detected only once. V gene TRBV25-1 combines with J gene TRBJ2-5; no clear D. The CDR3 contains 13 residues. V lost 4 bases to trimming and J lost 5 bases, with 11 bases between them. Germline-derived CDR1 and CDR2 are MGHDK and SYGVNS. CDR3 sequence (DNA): TGTGCCAGCAGTGCCCCCCCCGGGGAGACCCAGTACTTC. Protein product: CASSAPPGETQYF.

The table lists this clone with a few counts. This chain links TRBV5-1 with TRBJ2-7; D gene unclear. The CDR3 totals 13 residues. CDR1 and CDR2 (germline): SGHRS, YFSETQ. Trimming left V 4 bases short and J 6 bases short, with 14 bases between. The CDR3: CASSRVTSPEQYF. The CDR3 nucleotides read TGCGCCAGCAGCCGGGTCACCTCCCCCGAGCAGTACTTC. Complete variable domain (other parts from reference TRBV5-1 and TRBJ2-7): KAGVTQTPRYLIKTRGQQVTLSCSPISGHRSVSWYQQTPGQGLQFLFEYFSETQRNKGNFPGRFSGRQFSNSRSEMNVSTLELGDSALYLCASSRVTSPEQYFGPGTRLTVT.

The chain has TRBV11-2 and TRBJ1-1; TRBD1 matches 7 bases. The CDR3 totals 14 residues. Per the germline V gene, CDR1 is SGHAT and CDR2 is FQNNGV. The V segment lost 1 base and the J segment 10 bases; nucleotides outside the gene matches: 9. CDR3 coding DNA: TGTGCCAGCAGCTTAGCTGTTACAGGGGTCACAGCTTTCTTT. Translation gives CASSLAVTGVTAFF.

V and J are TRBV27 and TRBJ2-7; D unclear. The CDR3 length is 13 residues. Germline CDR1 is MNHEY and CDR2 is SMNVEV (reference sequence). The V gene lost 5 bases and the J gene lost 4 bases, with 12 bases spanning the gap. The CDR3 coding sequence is TGTGCCAGCAGTCCACGTGTTGGGTACGAGCAGTACTTC. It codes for CASSPRVGYEQYF.

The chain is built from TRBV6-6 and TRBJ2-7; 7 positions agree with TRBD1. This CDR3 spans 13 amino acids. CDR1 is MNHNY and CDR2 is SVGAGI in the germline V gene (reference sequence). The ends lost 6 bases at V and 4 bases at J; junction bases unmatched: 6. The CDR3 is CASSPGQVYEQYF. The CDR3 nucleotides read TGTGCCAGCAGCCCCGGACAGGTGTACGAGCAGTACTTC.

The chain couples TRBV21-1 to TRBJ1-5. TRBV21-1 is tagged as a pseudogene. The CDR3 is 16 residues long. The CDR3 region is CASSKKQGWRDQPQHF. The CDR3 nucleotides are TGTGCCAGCAGCAAAAAACAGGGATGGAGGGATCAGCCCCAGCATTTT.

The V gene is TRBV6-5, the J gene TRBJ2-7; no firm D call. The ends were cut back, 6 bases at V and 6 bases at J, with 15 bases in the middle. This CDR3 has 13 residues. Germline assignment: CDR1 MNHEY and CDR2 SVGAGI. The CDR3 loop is CASRSFSFGEQYF. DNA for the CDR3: TGTGCCAGCAGATCCTTTTCGTTCGGCGAGCAGTACTTC.

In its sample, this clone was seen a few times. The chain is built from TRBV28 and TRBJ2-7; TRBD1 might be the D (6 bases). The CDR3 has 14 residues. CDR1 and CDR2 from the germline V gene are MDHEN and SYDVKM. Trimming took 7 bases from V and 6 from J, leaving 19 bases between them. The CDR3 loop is CASKIHRVPAEQYF. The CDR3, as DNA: TGTGCCAGCAAAATCCACAGGGTTCCGGCCGAGCAGTACTTC. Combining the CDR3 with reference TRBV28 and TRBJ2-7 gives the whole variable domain DVKVTQSSRYLVKRTGEKVFLECVQDMDHENMFWYRQDPGLGLRLIYFSYDVKMKEKGDIPEGYSVSREKKERFSLILESASTNQTSMYLCASKIHRVPAEQYFGPGTRLTVT.